A single sample is the source of the 6 T cell receptor beta chains below, sequenced in a study of cytomegalovirus exposure and HLA in healthy donors (dated by TCRdb to 2016 to 2017). The library was produced with the immunoSEQ multiplex PCR assay. A mixture of 60 forward primers for TCR Vbeta segments and 13 reverse primers for TCR Jbeta segments was used in the multiplex PCR. Held by TCRdb, this immuneACCESS table contains in-frame sequences only and omits some clones. Under half of the omission traces to an unresolved V gene where checked; the cause of the rest is unknown. This sample is represented by approximately 140,000 clones; 79% of them were singletons. Approximately 1% of the sample is taken by the ten largest. Sequenced: PBMCs. These TCRs come from a man between 18 and 35 years old in good health and CMV-seronegative.

V usage is TRBV7-2 and J usage is TRBJ2-2; D is unresolved. CDR3 size: 15 residues. Trimming took off 5 bases at V and 3 bases at J, with 13 bases between the two ends. Germline V gene sequence: CDR1 SGHTA, CDR2 FQGNSA. The CDR3 DNA follows: TGTGCCAGCAGCCCTTACCGGGTCGACACCGGGGAGCTGTTTTTT. This encodes CASSPYRVDTGELFF.

The chain combines TRBV6-6 with TRBJ1-5; a possible D gene is TRBD1 (6 bases). CDR3 length: 14 residues. V was trimmed by 6 bases and J by 4 bases, leaving 13 bases between them. CDR1 is MNHNY and CDR2 is SVGAGI in the germline V gene (reference sequence). The CDR3 spells CASRGGGTNQPQHF. As DNA, the CDR3 is TGTGCCAGCAGAGGGGGGGGTACTAATCAGCCCCAGCATTTT.

There are a few counts of this clone. The gene calls are TRBV30 and TRBJ1-4, with unresolved D. This CDR3 spans 12 amino acids. V was cut by 0 bases and J by 5 bases, with 4 bases left in between. The germline CDR1 and CDR2 sequences are GTSNPN and SVGIG (reference sequence). The CDR3 spells CAWSVQNEKLFF. CDR3 DNA: TGTGCCTGGAGTGTACAGAATGAAAAACTGTTTTTT.

The chain couples TRBV5-1 to TRBJ1-4; TRBD1 might be the D (5 bases). Trimming cost V 4 bases and J 3 bases, with 13 bases left between them. CDR1 and CDR2 from the germline V gene are SGHRS and YFSETQ. CDR3 size: 15 residues. The CDR3 DNA sequence: TGCGCCAGCAGCCCCTACCCCAGGGCTAATGAAAAACTGTTTTTT. This sequence encodes CASSPYPRANEKLFF.

The V gene is TRBV2, the J gene TRBJ1-1; D is unclear. Trimming shortened V by 6 bases and J by 2 bases, and 4 bases separated the two germline ends. Looked up from germline, CDR1 is SNHLY and CDR2 is FYNNEI. The CDR3 runs to 11 residues. CDR3 DNA sequence: TGTGCCAGCAGACTTAACACTGAAGCTTTCTTT. It is translated as CASRLNTEAFF.

The V call is TRBV30, the J call TRBJ2-7; 7 nucleotides line up with TRBD2. With V trimmed by 0 bases and J by 2 bases, 7 bases remained unmatched. The CDR3 is 15 amino acids. CDR1 and CDR2 (germline): GTSNPN, SVGIG (reference sequence). The CDR3 loop reads CAWSVRGDLPYEQYF. CDR3 bases: TGTGCCTGGAGTGTACGGGGGGACCTCCCCTACGAGCAGTACTTC.